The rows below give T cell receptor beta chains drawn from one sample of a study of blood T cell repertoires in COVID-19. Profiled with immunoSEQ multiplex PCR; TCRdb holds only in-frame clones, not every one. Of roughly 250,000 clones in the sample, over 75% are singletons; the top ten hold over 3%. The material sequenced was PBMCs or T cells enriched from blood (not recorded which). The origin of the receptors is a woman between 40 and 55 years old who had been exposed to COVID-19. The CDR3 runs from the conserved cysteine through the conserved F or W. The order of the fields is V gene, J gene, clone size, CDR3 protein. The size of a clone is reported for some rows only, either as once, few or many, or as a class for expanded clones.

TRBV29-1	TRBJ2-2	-	CSVGLGPAGGNTGELFF
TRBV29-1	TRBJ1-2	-	CSVESVEGSGYTF
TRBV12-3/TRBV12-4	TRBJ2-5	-	CASSLAAQETQYF
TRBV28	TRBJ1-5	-	CAGKTGTGENQPQHF
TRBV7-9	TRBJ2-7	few	CASSLTGGIYEQYF
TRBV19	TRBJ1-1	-	CASRSQETEAFF
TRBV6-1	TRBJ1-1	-	CASSEDDRRITEAFF
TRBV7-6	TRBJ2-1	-	CASSTTRGAGNEQFF
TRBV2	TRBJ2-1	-	CASSDGYNEQFF
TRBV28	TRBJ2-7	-	CASSLYYEQYF
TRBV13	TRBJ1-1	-	CASSLRGSDTEAFF
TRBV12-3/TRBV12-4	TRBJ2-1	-	CASSLGGGEQFF
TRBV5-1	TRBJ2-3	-	CASSSQGSSTGTDTQYF
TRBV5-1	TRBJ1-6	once	CASSPGQGGDSPLHF
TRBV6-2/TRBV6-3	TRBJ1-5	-	CASSSRATEQPQHF
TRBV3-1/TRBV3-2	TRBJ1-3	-	CASSVDRVGNTIYF
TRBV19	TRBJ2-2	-	CASRPLDINTGELFF
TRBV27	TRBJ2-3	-	CASSWGLAPFADTQYF
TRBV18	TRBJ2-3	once	CASSPWGPGLSTDTQYF
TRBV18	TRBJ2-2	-	CASSPPPQGAGNTGELFF
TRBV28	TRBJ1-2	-	CASSTSGTGFLGYTF
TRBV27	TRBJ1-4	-	CASSEGQSRGKLFF
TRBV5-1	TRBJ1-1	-	CASSLAGNTEAFF
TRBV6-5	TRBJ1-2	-	CASSYRGDSPYGYTF
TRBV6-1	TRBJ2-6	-	CASSAEQGQPGANVLTF
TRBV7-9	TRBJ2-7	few	CASSLYTGDYEQYF
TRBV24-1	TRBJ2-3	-	CATSDYHRDSWDTQYF
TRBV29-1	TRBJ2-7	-	CSVEDQGHLSYEQYF
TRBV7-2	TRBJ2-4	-	CASSSFLDGGKNIQYF
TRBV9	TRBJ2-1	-	CASSPGTGGWNEQFF
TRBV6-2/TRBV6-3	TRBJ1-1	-	CASSLDSNLNTEAFF
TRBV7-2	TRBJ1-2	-	CASSFTGDHYGYTF
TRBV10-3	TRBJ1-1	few	CAISGTGGEDTEAFF
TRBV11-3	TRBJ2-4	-	CASSLQGLAKNIQYF
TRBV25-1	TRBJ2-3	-	CASNAGNTQYF
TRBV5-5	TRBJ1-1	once	CASSSTQVEAFF
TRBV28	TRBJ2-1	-	CASSLLGAWNEQFF
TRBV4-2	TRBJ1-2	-	CASSQAGRGRGYTF
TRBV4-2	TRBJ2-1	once	CASSWGLADNNEQFF
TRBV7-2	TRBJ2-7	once	CASSPSFGSYEQYF
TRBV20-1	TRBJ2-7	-	CSASNSKTYEQYF
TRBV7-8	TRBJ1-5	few	CASSLRGSNQPQHF
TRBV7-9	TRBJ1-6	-	CASSPSTGVYSPLHF
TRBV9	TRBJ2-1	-	CASSADRGSYNEQFF
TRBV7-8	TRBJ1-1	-	CASSLDRNTEAFF